This T cell receptor beta chain was sequenced during a study of CD8 T cells in Susac syndrome. The study sequenced TCR beta in blood CD8+ and CD4+ T cells. CDR1 is SGDLS, CDR2 YYNGEE, per germline. The CDR3 runs 16 residues. The trim removed 3 bases at V and 4 bases at J, leaving 10 bases unmatched. The authors reverse transcribed about 0.5 to 1 ug RNA with random hexamers. TCRdb reprocessed the immunoSEQ multiplex PCR reads with MiXCR, giving one entry per CDR3 protein. The table records approximately 150,000 distinct CDR3 sequences, roughly 94% of them present only once. Sequencing was carried out using CD4+ T cells from PBMCs. This chain connects TRBV9 to TRBJ2-7; 10 bases are a match to TRBD1. This TCR was recovered from a human donor in good health. As DNA, the CDR3 is TGTGCCAGCAGCGCACTAGTCGGGACAGGGGCATACGAGCAGTACTTC. Its protein product is CASSALVGTGAYEQYF.